This passage covers 20 T cell receptor beta chains from one sample sequenced in a study of T-cell reconstitution after alpha-beta-depleted transplantation in children. Preparing the TCRbeta library involved the use of unique molecular identifiers. TCRdb recomputed calls from the PCR reads with MiXCR, one row per CDR3 protein. The sample lists 500,000 or so distinct CDR3 sequences; approximately 32% were seen once. The sample was PBMCs from the stem cell graft donor, taken from the stem cell graft. The receptor set was obtained from a human donor who donated a stem cell graft to a child with aplastic anemia.

A few counts support this clonotype. The chain combines TRBV12-3 or TRBV12-4 with TRBJ2-1, with 8 bases that match TRBD1. V lost 2 bases and J lost 6; bases outside the gene matches: 6. The CDR3 loop spans 15 amino acids. The CDR3 DNA follows: TGTGCCAGCAGTTTAACGGACAGGGTAGTCAATGAGCAGTTCTTC. This codes for CASSLTDRVVNEQFF.

This sequence joins TRBV7-2 and TRBJ2-1; 7 nucleotides agree with TRBD2. Germline CDR1 is SGHTA and CDR2 is FQGNSA. There are 13 residues in the CDR3. J was trimmed by 2 bases and V by 6 bases; bases with no gene match: 1. CDR3 nucleotides: TGTGCCAGCAGGGGGGGGACCTACAATGAGCAGTTCTTC. Translated: CASRGGTYNEQFF.

The CDR3 protein is CASRRTRELFF. As DNA, the CDR3 is TGTGCCAGCAGGCGTACACGAGAGCTGTTTTTT. The rearrangement uses TRBV12-3 or TRBV12-4 and TRBJ2-2; D call uncertain. With 6 bases removed from V and 11 bases from J, the gap between germline ends came to 10 bases. This CDR3 has 11 amino acids.

This clonotype was counted a single time. The chain is built from TRBV12-3 or TRBV12-4 and TRBJ2-5; 12 bases agree with TRBD2. Trimming took 6 bases from V and 0 from J; bases not matched to a gene: 14. The CDR3 covers 19 residues. CDR3 nucleotides: TGTGCCAGCAGCCCGAATTGGGCTAGCGGGAGGGGGTACCAAGAGACCCAGTACTTC. This codes for CASSPNWASGRGYQETQYF.

This clonotype was detected a few times. The chain uses TRBV28 and TRBJ1-4; D gene ambiguous. The CDR3 covers 12 residues. Trimming removed 8 bases from V and 3 bases from J, with 7 bases in between. CDR1 is MDHEN and CDR2 is SYDVKM in the germline V gene. The CDR3 spells CASGSANEKLFF. The CDR3 DNA sequence: TGTGCCAGCGGGTCAGCTAATGAAAAACTGTTTTTT.

The V and J genes are TRBV29-1 and TRBJ2-6; D assignment may be TRBD1 or TRBD2 (5 bases each). Trimming removed 7 bases from V and 1 base from J, with 14 bases in between. This CDR3 is built from 15 residues. Germline lookup yields CDR1 SQVTM and CDR2 ANQGSEA. CDR3 residues: CSAWGPGSGANVLTF. Here the CDR3 DNA reads TGCAGCGCCTGGGGACCTGGGTCTGGGGCCAACGTCCTGACTTTC.

This clonotype was seen a few times. This sequence joins TRBV6-2 or TRBV6-3 and TRBJ2-1; a possible D gene is TRBD2 (5 bases). This CDR3 region has 16 residues. Germline values: CDR1 MNHEY, CDR2 SVGEGT. Trimming stripped 3 bases from V and 0 bases from J, with 12 bases between. CDR3 region: CASSYPSGSSYNEQFF. CDR3 bases: TGTGCCAGCAGTTATCCAAGCGGTAGCTCCTACAATGAGCAGTTCTTC.

This CDR3 is CASSHPVEPRETQYF. The CDR3 coding sequence is TGCGCCAGCAGCCACCCGGTGGAGCCACGAGAGACCCAGTACTTC. The V and J genes are TRBV4-1 and TRBJ2-5, with no clear D. CDR1 MGHRA and CDR2 YSYEKL come from the germline V gene. The CDR3 runs to 15 residues. With 3 bases removed from V and 4 bases from J, the gap between germline ends came to 15 bases.

V usage is TRBV6-5 and J usage is TRBJ2-3, with 9 bases aligning to TRBD1. CDR3 length equals 19 residues. CDR1 MNHEY and CDR2 SVGAGI come from the germline V gene. The junction had 17 bases not matched to a gene; V was cut back by 4 bases and J by 3 bases. The CDR3 loop is CASSLAGTGTVFRTDTQYF. In DNA, the CDR3 is TGTGCCAGCAGTTTGGCCGGGACAGGGACCGTTTTCAGGACAGATACGCAGTATTTT.

The rearrangement joins TRBV4-3 to TRBJ1-6; D is possibly TRBD1 (6 bases). In germline, CDR1 is LGHNA, CDR2 YSLEER. The CDR3 has 16 residues. V was shortened by 2 bases and J by 9 bases, with 17 bases between the two germline ends. CDR3 coding DNA: TGCGCCAGCAGCCAATCCGTCGGGGACACCCTTTCACCCCTCCACTTT. Amino acid sequence: CASSQSVGDTLSPLHF.

V and J are TRBV27 and TRBJ1-6, with D unclear. This CDR3 spans 13 amino acids. Germline assignment: CDR1 MNHEY and CDR2 SMNVEV (reference sequence). V was cut by 0 bases and J by 13 bases, with 10 bases left in between. Here the CDR3 reads CASSLSLSAPLHF. CDR3 in DNA: TGTGCCAGCAGTTTATCTTTAAGCGCGCCCCTCCACTTT.

This clonotype has just a few counts. The rearrangement links TRBV6-5 to TRBJ1-5, with unresolved D. The CDR3 loop spans 14 amino acids. The germline V and J ends were trimmed by 7 bases and 0 bases, with 10 bases remaining between them. The germline gives CDR1 MNHEY, CDR2 SVGAGI. The CDR3: CASTGGHSNQPQHF. The DNA for the CDR3 is TGTGCCAGCACAGGCGGTCATAGCAATCAGCCCCAGCATTTT.

This chain links TRBV30 with TRBJ1-2; maybe TRBD1 (6 bases). The CDR3 spans 14 residues. Germline values: CDR1 GTSNPN, CDR2 SVGIG (reference sequence). Trimming shortened V by 4 bases and J by 1 base, and 13 bases separated the two germline ends. CDR3: CAWNREDLNYGYTF. CDR3 DNA sequence: TGTGCCTGGAACAGGGAAGACCTTAACTATGGCTACACCTTC.

This clonotype turned up a few times. The V call is TRBV6-4, the J call TRBJ2-2; 10 nucleotides match TRBD1. The CDR3 totals 14 residues. V lost 6 bases and J lost 6; bases outside the gene matches: 4. CDR1 is MRHNA, CDR2 SNTAGT, per germline. The CDR3 here is CASSRGQGSGELFF. The CDR3 bases are TGTGCCAGCAGCCGGGGACAGGGGTCCGGGGAGCTGTTTTTT.

This sequence joins TRBV19 and TRBJ1-1; 10 positions match TRBD1. Unmatched junction bases numbered 8, after V lost 3 bases and J lost 4 bases. CDR3 length: 16 residues. From germline, CDR1 is LNHDA and CDR2 SQIVND (reference sequence). The CDR3 is CASSMGDRGRFTEAFF. The DNA of the CDR3 is TGTGCCAGTAGTATGGGGGACAGGGGTCGGTTCACTGAAGCTTTCTTT.

There are a few counts of this clonotype. The rearrangement joins TRBV12-3 or TRBV12-4 to TRBJ1-1, with 7 nucleotides matching TRBD1. Trimming at V came to 7 bases and at J to 5 bases, leaving 10 bases not matched to a gene. The CDR3 contains 14 residues. CDR3 coding DNA: TGTGCCAGCACGTACCAACAGGGGAATACTGAAGCTTTCTTT. Amino acids: CASTYQQGNTEAFF.

The chain employs TRBV18 and TRBJ2-1; 16 nucleotides agree with TRBD2. The CDR3 has 18 amino acids. The V gene's germline CDR1 is KGHSH and CDR2 LQKENI. V dropped 4 bases and J dropped 9; count of bases not matched to a gene: 12. CDR3 DNA: TGTGCCAGCTCACACCTAGACGGGACTAGCGGGAGGGCTGGTGAGCAGTTCTTC. This translates into CASSHLDGTSGRAGEQFF.

J is TRBJ2-1 and V is TRBV7-8; 8 positions match TRBD2. The length of the CDR3 is 19 residues. Germline CDR1 is SGHVS and CDR2 is FQNEAQ. The V gene end was trimmed by 5 bases and the J gene end by 0 bases; junction bases not matched to a gene: 15. The CDR3 loop reads CASSLRGGSELGSYNEQFF. CDR3 bases: TGTGCCAGCAGCCTACGGGGGGGATCGGAACTGGGCTCCTACAATGAGCAGTTCTTC.

The V call is TRBV25-1, the J call TRBJ2-7; D perhaps matches TRBD1 (6 bases). Trimming stripped 3 bases from V and 0 bases from J, with 12 bases between. Germline CDR1 MGHDK, CDR2 SYGVNS. This CDR3 has 15 amino acids. The CDR3 is CASSDGWGRSYEQYV. CDR3 nucleotide sequence: TGTGCCAGCAGTGATGGGTGGGGGCGCTCCTACGAGCAGTACGTC.

This chain uses TRBV15 with TRBJ2-3; 14 bases line up with TRBD2. V was pared by 5 bases and J by 4 bases, with 17 bases of the junction left unmatched. The CDR3 spans 20 residues. Germline loops: CDR1 LNHNV, CDR2 YYDKDF (reference sequence). In DNA, the CDR3 is TGTGCCACCAGCCCGCACCCCATCGGACTAGCGGGAGGCCTTGCAGATACGCAGTATTTT. Translation gives CATSPHPIGLAGGLADTQYF. Full variable domain (outside the CDR3, taken from reference TRBV15 and TRBJ2-3): DAMVIQNPRYQVTQFGKPVTLSCSQTLNHNVMYWYQQKSSQAPKLLFHYYDKDFNNEADTPDNFQSRRPNTSFCFLDIRSPGLGDTAMYLCATSPHPIGLAGGLADTQYFGPGTRLTVL.